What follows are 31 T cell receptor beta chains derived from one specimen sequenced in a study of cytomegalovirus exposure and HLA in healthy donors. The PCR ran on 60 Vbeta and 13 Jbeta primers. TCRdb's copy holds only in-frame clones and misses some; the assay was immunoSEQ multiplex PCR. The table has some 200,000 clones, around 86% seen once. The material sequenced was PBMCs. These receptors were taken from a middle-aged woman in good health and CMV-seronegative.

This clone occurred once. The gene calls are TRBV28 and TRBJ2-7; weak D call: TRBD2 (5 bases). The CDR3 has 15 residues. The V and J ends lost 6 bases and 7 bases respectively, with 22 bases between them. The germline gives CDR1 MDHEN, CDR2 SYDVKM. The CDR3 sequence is CASSRGVMGSGEQYF. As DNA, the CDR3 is TGTGCCAGCAGCCGGGGTGTTATGGGTTCGGGGGAGCAGTACTTC.

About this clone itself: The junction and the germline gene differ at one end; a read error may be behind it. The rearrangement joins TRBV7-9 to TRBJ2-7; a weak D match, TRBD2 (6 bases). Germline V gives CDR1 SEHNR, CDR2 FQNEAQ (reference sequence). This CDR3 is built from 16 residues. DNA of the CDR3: TGTTCCAGCAGCTTAGGAGGGCAGAAGGGCTCCTACGAGCAGTACTTC. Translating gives CSSSLGGQKGSYEQYF.

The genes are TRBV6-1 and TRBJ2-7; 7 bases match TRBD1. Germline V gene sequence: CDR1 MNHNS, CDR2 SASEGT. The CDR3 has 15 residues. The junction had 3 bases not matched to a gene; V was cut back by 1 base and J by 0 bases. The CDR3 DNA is TGTGCCAGCAGTGAAGAGGACAGGAGCTCCTACGAGCAGTACTTC. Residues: CASSEEDRSSYEQYF.

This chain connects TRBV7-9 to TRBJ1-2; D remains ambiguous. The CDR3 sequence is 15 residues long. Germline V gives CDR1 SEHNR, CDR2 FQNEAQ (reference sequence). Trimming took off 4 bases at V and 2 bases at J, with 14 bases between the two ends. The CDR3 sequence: CASSSRRGSNYGYTF. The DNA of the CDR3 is TGTGCCAGCAGCTCCCGCAGAGGCAGCAACTATGGCTACACCTTC.

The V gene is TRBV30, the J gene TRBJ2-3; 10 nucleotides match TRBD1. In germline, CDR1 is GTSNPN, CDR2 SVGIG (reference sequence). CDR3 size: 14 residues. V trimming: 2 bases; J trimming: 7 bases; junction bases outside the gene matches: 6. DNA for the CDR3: TGTGCCTGGAGTTCCGGGACAGGGGAAAATACGCAGTATTTT. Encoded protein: CAWSSGTGENTQYF.

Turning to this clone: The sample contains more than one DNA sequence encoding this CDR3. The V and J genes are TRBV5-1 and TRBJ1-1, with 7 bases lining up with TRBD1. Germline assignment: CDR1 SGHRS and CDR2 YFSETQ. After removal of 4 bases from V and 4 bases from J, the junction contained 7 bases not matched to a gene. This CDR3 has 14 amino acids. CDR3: CASSLDREGTEAFF. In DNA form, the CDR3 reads TGCGCCAGCAGCCTCGACAGGGAAGGCACTGAAGCTTTCTTT.

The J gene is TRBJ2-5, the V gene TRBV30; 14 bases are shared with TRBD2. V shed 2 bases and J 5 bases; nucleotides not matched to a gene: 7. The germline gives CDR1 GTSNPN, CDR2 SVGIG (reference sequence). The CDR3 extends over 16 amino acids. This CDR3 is CAWSLGTSGRSETQYF. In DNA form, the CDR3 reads TGTGCCTGGAGTTTGGGGACTAGCGGGAGATCCGAGACCCAGTACTTC.

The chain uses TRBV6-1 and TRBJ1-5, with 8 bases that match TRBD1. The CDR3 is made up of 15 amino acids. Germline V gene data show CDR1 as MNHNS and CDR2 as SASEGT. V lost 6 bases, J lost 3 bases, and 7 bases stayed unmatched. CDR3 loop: CASRPQGAINQPQHF. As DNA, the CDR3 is TGTGCCAGCAGACCTCAGGGGGCGATCAATCAGCCCCAGCATTTT.

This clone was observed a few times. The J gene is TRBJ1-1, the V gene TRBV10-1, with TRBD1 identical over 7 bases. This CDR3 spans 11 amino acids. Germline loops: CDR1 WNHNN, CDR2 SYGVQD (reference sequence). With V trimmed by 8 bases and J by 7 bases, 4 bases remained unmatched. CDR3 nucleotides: TGCGCCAGCCGGGACAGCCATGAAGCTTTCTTT. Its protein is CASRDSHEAFF.

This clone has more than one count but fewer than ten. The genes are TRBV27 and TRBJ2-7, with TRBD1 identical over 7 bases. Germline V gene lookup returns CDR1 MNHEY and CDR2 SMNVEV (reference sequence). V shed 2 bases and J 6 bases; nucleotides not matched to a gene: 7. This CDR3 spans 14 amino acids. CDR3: CASSLGPRGREQYF. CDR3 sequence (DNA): TGTGCCAGCAGTTTAGGACCAAGGGGGCGCGAGCAGTACTTC.

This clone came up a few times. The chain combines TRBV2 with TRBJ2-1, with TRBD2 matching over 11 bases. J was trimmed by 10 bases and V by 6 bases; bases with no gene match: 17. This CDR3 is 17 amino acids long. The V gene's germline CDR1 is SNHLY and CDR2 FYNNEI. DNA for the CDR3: TGTGCCAGCAGCGGTAATCCAACTAGCGGGAGTTATAACGAGCAGTTCTTC. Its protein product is CASSGNPTSGSYNEQFF.

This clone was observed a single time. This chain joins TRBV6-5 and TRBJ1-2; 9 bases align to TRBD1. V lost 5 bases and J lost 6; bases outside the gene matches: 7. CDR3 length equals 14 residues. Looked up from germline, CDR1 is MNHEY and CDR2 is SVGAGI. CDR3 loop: CASSSTGGAHGYTF. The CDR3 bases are TGTGCCAGCAGTAGCACAGGGGGCGCACATGGCTACACCTTC.

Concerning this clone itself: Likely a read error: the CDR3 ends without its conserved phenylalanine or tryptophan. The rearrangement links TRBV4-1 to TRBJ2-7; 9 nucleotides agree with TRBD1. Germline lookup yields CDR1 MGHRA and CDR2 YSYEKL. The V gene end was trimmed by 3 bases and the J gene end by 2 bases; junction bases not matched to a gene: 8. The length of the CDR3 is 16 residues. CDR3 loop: CASSHHPGQGPYEQYL. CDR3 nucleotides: TGCGCCAGCAGCCACCACCCGGGACAGGGTCCCTACGAGCAGTACCTC.

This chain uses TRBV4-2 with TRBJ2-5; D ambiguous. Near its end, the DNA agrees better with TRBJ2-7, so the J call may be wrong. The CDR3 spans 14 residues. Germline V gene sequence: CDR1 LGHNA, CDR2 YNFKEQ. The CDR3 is CASSQAVESYEQYF. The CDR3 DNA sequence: TGTGCCAGCAGCCAAGCGGTCGAGTCCTACGAGCAGTACTTC.

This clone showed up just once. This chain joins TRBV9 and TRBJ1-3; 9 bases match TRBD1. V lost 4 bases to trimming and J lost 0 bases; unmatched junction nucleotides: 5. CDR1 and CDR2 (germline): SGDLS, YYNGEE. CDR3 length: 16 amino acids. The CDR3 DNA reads TGTGCCAGCAGCCGGACAGGGGCCAGCTCTGGAAACACCATATATTTT. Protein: CASSRTGASSGNTIYF.

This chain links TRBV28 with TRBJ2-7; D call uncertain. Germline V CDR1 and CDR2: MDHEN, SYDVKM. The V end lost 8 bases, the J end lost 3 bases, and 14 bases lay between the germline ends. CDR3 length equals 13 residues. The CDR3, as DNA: TGTGCCAGCTCGAATCGACAAAACTACGAGCAGTACTTC. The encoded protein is CASSNRQNYEQYF.

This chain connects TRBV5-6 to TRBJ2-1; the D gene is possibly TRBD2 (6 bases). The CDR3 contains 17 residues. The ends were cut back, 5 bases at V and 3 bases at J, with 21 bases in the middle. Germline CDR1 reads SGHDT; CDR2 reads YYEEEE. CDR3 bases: TGTGCCAGCAGTGGATTTTCCGGGACTTCCGACTACAATGAGCAGTTCTTC. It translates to CASSGFSGTSDYNEQFF.

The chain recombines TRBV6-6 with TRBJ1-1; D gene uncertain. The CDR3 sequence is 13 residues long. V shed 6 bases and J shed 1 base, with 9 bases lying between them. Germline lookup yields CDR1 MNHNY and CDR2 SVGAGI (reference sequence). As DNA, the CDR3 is TGTGCCAGCAGGACTCGGGAGAACACTGAAGCTTTCTTT. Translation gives CASRTRENTEAFF.

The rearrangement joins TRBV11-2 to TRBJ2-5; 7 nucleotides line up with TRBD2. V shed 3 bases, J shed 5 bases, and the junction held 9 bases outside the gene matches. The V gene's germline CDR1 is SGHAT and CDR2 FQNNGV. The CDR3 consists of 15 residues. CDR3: CASSFILALEETQYF. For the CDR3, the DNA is TGTGCCAGCAGCTTTATACTAGCGCTAGAGGAGACCCAGTACTTC.

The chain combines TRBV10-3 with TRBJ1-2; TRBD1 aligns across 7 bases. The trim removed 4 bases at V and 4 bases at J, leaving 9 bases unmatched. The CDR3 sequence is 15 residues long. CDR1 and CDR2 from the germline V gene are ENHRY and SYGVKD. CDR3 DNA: TGTGCCATCAGTGGGACAGGCTCTTCTGGCTATGGCTACACCTTC. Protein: CAISGTGSSGYGYTF.

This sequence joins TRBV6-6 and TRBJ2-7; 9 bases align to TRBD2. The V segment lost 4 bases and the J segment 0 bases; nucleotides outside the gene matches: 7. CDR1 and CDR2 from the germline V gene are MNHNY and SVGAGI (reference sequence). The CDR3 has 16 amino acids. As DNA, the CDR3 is TGTGCCAGCAGTTGGAGACTAGCGGAAAGCTCCTACGAGCAGTACTTC. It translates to CASSWRLAESSYEQYF.

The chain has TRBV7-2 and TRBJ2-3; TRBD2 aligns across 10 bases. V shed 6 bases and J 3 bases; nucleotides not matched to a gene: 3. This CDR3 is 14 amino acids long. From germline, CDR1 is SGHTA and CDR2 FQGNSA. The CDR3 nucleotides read TGTGCCAGCAGACTAGCGGGATTGACAGATACGCAGTATTTT. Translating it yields CASRLAGLTDTQYF.

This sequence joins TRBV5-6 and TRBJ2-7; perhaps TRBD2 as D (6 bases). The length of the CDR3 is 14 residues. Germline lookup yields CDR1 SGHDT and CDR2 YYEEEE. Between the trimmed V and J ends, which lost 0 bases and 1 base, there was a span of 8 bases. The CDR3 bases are TGTGCCAGCAGCTTGGGGGGGGATTCCTACGAGCAGTACTTC. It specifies CASSLGGDSYEQYF.

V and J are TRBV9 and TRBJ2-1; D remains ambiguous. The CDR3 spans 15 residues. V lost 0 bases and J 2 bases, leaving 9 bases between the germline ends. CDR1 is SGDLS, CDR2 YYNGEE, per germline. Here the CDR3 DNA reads TGTGCCAGCAGCGTAGCTACGGGTCCCTACAATGAGCAGTTCTTC. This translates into CASSVATGPYNEQFF.

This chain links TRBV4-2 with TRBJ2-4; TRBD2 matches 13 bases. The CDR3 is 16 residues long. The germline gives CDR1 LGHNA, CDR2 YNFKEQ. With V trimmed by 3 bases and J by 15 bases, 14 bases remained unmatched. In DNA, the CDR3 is TGTGCCAGCAGCCACTCCACCGGGACTAGCGGGGTGATAAGGTACTTC. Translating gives CASSHSTGTSGVIRYF.

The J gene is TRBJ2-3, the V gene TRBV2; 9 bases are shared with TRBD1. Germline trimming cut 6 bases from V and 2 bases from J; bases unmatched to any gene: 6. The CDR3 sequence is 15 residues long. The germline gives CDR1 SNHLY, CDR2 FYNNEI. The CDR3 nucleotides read TGTGCCAGCAGGGGGTACAGGGGGCTCACAGATACGCAGTATTTT. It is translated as CASRGYRGLTDTQYF.

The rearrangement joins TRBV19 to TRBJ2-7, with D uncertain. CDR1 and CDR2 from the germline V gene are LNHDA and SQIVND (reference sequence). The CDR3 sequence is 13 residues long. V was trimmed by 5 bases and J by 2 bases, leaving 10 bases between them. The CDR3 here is CASSPGLTYEQYF. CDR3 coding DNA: TGTGCCAGTAGTCCCGGGTTAACCTACGAGCAGTACTTC.

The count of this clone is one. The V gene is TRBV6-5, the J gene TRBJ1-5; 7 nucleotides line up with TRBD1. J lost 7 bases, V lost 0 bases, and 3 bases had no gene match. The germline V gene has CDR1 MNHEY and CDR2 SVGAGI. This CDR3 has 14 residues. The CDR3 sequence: CASSYSTGSQPQHF. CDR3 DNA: TGTGCCAGCAGTTACTCGACAGGGAGCCAGCCCCAGCATTTT.

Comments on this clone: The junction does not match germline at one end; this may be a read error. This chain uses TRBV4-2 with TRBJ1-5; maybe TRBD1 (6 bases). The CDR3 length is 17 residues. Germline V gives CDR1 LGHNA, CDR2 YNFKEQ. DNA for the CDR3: TGTGCCAGCAGCCAAGGTGCGGGGGCCGATAGCAATCGGCCCCAGCATTTT. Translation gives CASSQGAGADSNRPQHF.

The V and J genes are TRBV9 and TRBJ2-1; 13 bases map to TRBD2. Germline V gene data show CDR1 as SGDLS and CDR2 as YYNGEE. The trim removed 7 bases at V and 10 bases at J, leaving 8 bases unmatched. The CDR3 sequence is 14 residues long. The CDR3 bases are TGTGCCAGCGCCGGACTAGCGGGAGTACCGGAGCAGTTCTTC. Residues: CASAGLAGVPEQFF. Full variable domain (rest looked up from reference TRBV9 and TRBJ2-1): DSGVTQTPKHLITATGQRVTLRCSPRSGDLSVYWYQQSLDQGLQFLIQYYNGEERAKGNILERFSAQQFPDLHSELNLSSLELGDSALYFCASAGLAGVPEQFFGPGTRLTVL.

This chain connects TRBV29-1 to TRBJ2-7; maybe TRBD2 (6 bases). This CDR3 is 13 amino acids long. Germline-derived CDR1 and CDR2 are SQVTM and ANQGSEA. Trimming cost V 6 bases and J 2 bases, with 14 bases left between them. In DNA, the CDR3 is TGCAGCGTGGGACCGACTAGTCCCTACGAGCAGTACTTC. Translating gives CSVGPTSPYEQYF.